The clone carrying this TCR beta chain was recorded only once. Its antigen is as yet unknown. Germline V gene sequence: CDR1 MNHNY, CDR2 SVGAGI (reference sequence). V trimming: 2 bases; J trimming: 4 bases; junction bases outside the gene matches: 4. The CDR3 sequence is 14 residues long. This specimen belongs to a study of T cells in localized non-small cell lung cancer. Overall study results and limits: Tumor trailed uninvolved adjacent lung in T cell clonality, which peaked there. Higher adjacent-lung clonality was associated with shorter survival.

The assay was immunoSEQ multiplex PCR, and TCRdb's table has in-frame clones only and misses some. The table shows tens of thousands of clones, with over 80% occurring only once. The chain recombines TRBV6-6 with TRBJ1-1, with TRBD1 matching 7 bases. The sequence derives from a female donor at least 60 years old with stage I lung adenocarcinoma. The sequencing here drew on peripheral blood, taken before any cancer treatment. The CDR3 sequence is CASSYRQGGTEAFF. In nucleotides, the CDR3 is TGTGCCAGCAGTTACAGACAGGGAGGCACTGAAGCTTTCTTT.